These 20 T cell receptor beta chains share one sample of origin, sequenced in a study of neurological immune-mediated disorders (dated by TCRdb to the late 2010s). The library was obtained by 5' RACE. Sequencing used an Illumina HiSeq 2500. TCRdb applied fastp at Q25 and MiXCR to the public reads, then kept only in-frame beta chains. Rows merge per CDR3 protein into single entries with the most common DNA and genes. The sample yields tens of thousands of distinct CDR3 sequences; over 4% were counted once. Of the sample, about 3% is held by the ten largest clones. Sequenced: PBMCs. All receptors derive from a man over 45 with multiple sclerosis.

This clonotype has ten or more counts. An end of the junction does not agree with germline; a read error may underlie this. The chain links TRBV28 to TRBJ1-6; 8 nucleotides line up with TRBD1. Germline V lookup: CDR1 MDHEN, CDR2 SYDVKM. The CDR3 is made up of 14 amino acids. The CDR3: CASRLGQGQSPLNF. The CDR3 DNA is TGTGCCAGCAGACTTGGACAGGGCCAGTCACCCCTCAACTTT.

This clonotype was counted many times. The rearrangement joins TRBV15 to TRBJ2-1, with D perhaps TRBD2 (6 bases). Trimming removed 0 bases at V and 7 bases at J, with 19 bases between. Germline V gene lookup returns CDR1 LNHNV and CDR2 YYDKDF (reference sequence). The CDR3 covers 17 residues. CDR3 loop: CATSRDRRGGFWNEQFF. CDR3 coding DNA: TGTGCCACCAGCAGAGATAGGCGGGGCGGGTTTTGGAATGAGCAGTTCTTC.

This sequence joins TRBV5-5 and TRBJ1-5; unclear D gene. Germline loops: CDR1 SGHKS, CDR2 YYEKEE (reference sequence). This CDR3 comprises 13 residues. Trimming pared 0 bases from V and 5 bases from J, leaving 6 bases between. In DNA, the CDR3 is TGTGCCAGCAGCTTGGGAACCGATCAGCCCCAGCATTTT. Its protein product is CASSLGTDQPQHF.

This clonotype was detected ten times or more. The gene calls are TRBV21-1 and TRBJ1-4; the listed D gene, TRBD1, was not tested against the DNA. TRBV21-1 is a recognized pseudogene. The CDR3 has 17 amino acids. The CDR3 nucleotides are TGTGCCAGCAGCCCAATTATCCCGGGACGCCATAATGAAAAACTGTTTTTT. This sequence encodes CASSPIIPGRHNEKLFF.

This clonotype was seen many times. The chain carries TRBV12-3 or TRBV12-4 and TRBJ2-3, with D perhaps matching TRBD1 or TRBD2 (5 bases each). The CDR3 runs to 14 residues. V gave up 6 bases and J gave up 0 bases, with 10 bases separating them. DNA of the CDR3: TGTGCCAGCAGGGGGGATGGTAGCACAGATACGCAGTATTTT. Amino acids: CASRGDGSTDTQYF.

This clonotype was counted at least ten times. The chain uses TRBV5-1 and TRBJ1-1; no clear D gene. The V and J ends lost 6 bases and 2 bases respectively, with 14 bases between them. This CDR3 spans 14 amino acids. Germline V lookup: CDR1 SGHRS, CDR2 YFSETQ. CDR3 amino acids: CASTERGTNTEAFF. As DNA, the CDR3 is TGCGCCAGCACCGAACGGGGTACTAACACTGAAGCTTTCTTT.

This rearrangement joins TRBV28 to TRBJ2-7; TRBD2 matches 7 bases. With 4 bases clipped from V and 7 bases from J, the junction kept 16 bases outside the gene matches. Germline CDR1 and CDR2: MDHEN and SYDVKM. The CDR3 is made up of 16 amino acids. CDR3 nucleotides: TGTGCCAGCAGTTGGGGGTTGGGGAGGGAATACTTAGAGCAGTACTTC. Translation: CASSWGLGREYLEQYF.

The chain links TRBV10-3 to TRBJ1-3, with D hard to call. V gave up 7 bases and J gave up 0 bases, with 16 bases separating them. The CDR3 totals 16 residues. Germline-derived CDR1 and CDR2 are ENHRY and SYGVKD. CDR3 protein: CAIKDSEQFSGNTIYF. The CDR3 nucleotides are TGTGCCATCAAGGATTCGGAACAGTTCTCTGGAAACACCATATATTTT.

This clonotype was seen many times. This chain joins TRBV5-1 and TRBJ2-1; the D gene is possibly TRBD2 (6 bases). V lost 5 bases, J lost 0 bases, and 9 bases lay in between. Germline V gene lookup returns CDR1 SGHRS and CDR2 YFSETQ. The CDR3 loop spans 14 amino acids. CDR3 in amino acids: CASSYGSSYNEQFF. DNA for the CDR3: TGCGCCAGCAGTTACGGGAGCTCCTACAATGAGCAGTTCTTC.

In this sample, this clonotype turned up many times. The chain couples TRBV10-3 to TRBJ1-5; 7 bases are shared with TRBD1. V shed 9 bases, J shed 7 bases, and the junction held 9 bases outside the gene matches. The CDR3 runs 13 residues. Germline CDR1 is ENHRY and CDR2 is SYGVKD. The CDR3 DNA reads TGTGCCATACGACAGGGAGGGGAGCAGCCCCAGCATTTT. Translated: CAIRQGGEQPQHF.

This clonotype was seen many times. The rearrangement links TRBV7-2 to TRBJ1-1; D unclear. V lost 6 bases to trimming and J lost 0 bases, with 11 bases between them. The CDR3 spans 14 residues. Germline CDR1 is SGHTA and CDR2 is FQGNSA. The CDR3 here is CASRLDSMNTEAFF. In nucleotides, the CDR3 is TGTGCCAGCAGGCTTGACTCAATGAACACTGAAGCTTTCTTT. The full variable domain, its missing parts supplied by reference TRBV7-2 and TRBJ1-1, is GAGVSQSPSNKVTEKGKDVELRCDPISGHTALYWYRQSLGQGLEFLIYFQGNSAPDKSGLPSDRFSAERTGGSVSTLTIQRTQQEDSAVYLCASRLDSMNTEAFFGQGTRLTVV.

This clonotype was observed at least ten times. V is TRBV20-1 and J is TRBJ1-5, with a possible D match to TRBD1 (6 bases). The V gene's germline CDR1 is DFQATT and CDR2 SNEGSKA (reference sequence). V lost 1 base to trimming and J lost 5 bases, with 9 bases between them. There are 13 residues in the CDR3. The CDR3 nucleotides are TGCAGTGCTAGAGTGGACAGAGATCAGCCCCAGCATTTT. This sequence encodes CSARVDRDQPQHF.

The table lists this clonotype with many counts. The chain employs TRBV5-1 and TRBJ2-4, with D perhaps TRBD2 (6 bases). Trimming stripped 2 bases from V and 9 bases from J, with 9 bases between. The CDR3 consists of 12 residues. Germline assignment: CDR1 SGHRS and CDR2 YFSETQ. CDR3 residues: CASSFGGTIQYF. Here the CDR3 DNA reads TGCGCCAGCAGCTTCGGGGGTACCATTCAGTACTTC.

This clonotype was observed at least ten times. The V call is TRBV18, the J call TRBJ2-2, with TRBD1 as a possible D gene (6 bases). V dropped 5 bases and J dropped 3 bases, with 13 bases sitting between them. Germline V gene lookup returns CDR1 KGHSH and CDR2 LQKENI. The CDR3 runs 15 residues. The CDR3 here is CASSSPGQYTGELFF. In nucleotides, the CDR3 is TGTGCCAGCTCATCCCCGGGACAATACACCGGGGAGCTGTTTTTT.

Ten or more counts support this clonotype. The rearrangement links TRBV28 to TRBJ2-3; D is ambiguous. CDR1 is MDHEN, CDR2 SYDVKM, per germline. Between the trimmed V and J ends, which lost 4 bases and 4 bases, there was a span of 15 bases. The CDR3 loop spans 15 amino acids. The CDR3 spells CASSSTTPVADTQYF. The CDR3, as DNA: TGTGCCAGCAGTTCGACAACACCTGTTGCAGATACGCAGTATTTT.

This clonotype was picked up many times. Written as DNA, the CDR3 is TGTGCCAGCAGCGCAACAGGGGAAGGCACAGATACGCAGTATTTT. It yields the protein CASSATGEGTDTQYF. This chain joins TRBV9 and TRBJ2-3, with 7 bases lining up with TRBD1. CDR1 is SGDLS and CDR2 is YYNGEE in the germline V gene. V lost 3 bases to trimming and J lost 1 base; unmatched junction nucleotides: 5. The CDR3 runs to 15 residues. The entire variable domain, with the rest obtained from reference TRBV9 and TRBJ2-3, is as follows: DSGVTQTPKHLITATGQRVTLRCSPRSGDLSVYWYQQSLDQGLQFLIQYYNGEERAKGNILERFSAQQFPDLHSELNLSSLELGDSALYFCASSATGEGTDTQYFGPGTRLTVL.

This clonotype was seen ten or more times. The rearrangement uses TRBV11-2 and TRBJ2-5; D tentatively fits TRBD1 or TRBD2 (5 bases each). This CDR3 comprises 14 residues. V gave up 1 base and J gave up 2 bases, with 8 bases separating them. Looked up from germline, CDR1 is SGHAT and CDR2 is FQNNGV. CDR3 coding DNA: TGTGCCAGCAGCTTAGGGGGACGTCAAGAGACCCAGTACTTC. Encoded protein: CASSLGGRQETQYF.

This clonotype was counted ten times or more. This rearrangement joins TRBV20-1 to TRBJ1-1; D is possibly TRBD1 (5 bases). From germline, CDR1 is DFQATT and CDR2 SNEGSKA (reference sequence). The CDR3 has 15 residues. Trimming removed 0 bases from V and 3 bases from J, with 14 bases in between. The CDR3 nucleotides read TGCAGTGCTAGAGATCGTTCAGGGAAGGACACTGAAGCTTTCTTT. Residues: CSARDRSGKDTEAFF.

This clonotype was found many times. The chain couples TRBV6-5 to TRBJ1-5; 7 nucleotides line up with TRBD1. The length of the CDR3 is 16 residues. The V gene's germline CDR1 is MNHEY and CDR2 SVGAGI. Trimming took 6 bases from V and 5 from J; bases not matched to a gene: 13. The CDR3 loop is CASRPRLGQSDQPQHF. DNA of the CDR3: TGTGCCAGCAGACCCCGTTTGGGACAGTCGGATCAGCCCCAGCATTTT.

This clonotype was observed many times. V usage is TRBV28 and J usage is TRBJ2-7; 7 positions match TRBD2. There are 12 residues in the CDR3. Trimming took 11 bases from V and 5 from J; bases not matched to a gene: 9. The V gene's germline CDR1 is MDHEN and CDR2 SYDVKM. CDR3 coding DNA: TGTGCCTTACAATCGGGGGGTAACGAGCAGTACTTC. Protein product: CALQSGGNEQYF.